This T cell receptor (beta chain) was identified during a study of Ad26.COV2.S vaccination and SARS-CoV-2 variants. As for the study in general: Into the muscle, Ad26.COV2.S was dosed once or twice, 56 days apart.

Some clones are missing from TCRdb's copy, which holds only in-frame ones; the method was immunoSEQ multiplex PCR. The sample records some 270,000 clones, around 88% being singletons. The germline V gene has CDR1 GTSNPN and CDR2 SVGIG (reference sequence). The CDR3 length is 12 residues. V was trimmed by 4 bases and J by 6 bases, leaving 10 bases between them. Described treatment: 15 to 20 received Ad26.COV2.S at low or high dose, single or two shots; 5 received placebo; per-sample allocation not given. The study sampled participants on day 63 after the first vaccine or placebo injection. V and J are TRBV30 and TRBJ1-3; D gene unclear. Material: peripheral blood, obtained in a trial of Ad26.COV2.S vaccine versus placebo. The sequence derives from a person between 18 and 65 years old who received the Ad26.COV2.S COVID-19 vaccine or a placebo. The CDR3 DNA reads as TGTGCCTGGACGGGGATCGCAAACACCATATATTTT. It yields the protein CAWTGIANTIYF.